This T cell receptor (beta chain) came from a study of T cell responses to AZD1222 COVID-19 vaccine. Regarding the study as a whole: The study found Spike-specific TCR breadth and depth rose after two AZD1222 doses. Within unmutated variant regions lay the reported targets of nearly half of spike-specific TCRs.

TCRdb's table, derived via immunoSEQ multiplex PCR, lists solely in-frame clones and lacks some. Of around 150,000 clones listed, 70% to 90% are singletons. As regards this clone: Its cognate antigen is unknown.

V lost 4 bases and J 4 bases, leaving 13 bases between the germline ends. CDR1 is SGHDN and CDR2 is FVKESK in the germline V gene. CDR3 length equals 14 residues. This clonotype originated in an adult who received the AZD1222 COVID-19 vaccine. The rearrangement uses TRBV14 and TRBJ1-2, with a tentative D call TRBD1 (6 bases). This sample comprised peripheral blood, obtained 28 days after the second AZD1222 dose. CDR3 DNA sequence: TGTGCCAGCAGCCGAACAGGGACTGCCTATGGCTACACCTTC. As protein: CASSRTGTAYGYTF.